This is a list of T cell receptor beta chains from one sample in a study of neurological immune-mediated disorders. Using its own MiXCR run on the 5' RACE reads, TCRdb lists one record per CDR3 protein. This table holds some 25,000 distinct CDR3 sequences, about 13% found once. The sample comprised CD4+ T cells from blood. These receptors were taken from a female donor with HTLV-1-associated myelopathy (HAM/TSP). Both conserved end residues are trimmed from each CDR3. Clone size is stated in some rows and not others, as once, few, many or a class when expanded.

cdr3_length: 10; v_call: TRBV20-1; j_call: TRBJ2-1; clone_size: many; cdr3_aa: SAGDRVGEQF
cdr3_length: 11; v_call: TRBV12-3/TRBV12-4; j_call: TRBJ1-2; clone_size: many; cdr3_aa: ASSRTANYGYT
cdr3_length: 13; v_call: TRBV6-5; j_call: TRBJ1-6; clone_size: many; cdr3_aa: ASSYSGQGNSPLH
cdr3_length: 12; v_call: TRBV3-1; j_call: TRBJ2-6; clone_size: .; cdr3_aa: ASIPSSGANVLT
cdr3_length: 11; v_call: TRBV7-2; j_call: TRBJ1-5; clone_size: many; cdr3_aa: ASSWNSDQPQH
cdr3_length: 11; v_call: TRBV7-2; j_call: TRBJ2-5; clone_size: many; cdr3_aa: ASSLTGGETQY
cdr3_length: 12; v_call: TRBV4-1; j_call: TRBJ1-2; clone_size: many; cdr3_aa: ASSAQGQGHGYT
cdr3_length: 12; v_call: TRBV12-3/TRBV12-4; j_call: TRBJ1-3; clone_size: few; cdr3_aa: ASRRQGTGNTIY
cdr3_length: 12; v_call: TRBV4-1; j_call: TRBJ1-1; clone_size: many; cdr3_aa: ASSPDRRVTEAF
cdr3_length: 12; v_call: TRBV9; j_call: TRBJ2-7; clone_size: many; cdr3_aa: ASSVGTPSYEQY
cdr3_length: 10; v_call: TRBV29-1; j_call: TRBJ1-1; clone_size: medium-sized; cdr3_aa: SVESGNTEAF
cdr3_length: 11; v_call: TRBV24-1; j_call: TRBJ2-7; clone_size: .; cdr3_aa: VTSGDSQGEQY
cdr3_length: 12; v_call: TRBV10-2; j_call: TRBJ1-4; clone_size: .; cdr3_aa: ASSGTGGREKLF
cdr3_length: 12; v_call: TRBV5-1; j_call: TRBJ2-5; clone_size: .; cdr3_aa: ASSAARVYETQY
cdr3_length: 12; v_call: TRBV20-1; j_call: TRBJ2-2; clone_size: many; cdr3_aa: SARGRGFTGELF
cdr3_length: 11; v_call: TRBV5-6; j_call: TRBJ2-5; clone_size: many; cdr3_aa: ASRMTGAETQY
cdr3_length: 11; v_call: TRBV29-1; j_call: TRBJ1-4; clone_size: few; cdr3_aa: SVGGAREEKLF
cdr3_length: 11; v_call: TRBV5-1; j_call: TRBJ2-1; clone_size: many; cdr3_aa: ASSLGAANEQF
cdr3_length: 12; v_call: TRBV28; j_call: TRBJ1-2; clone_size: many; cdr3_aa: ASRPPTGAYGYT
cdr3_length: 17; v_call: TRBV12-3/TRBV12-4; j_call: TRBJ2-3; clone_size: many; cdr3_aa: ASSRGRGATPGGTDTQY
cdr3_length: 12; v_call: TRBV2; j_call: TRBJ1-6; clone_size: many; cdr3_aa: ASRVQRGNSPLH
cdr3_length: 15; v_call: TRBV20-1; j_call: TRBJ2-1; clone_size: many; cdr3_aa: SARRTSGRAVYNEQF
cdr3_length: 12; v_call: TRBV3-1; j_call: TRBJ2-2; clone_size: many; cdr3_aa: ASSWDGNTGELF
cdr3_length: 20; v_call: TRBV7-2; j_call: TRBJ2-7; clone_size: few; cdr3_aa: ASSFYICSARAPGGRTYEQY
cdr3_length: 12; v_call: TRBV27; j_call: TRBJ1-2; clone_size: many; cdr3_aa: ASMIQGSNYGYT
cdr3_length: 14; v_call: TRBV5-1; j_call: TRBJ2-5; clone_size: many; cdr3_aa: ASSLDLGRSQETQY
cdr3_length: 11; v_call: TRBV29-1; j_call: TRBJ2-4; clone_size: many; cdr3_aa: SATDRVKNIQY
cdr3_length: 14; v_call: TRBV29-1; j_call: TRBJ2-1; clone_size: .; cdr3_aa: SVEAWRGRNEDEQF
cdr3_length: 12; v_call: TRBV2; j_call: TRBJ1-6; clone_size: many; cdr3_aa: ASSRDSPISPLH
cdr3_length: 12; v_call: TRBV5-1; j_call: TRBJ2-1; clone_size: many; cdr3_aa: ASSRDRGDDEQF
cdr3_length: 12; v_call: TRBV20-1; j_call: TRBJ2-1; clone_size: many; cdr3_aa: SALGLGEYNEQF
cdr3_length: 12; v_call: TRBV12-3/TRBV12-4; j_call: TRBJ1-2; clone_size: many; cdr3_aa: ASSSAEGARGYT
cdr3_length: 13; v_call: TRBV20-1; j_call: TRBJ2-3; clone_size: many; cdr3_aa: SATSAPGRTDTQY
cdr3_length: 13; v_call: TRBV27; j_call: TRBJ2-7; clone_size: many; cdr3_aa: ASSPTRAGIYEQY
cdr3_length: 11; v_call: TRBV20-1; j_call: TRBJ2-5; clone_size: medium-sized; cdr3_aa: SARDAALETQY
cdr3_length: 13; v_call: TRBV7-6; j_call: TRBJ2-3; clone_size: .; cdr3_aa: ASSPRTTNTDTQY
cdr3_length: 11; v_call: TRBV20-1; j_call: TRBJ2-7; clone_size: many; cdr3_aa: SASGGAPYEQY
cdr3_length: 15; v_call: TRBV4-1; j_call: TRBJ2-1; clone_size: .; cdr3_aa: ASSQSSSGGRYNEQF
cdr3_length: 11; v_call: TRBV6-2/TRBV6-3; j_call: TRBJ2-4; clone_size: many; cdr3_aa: ASSLTGWNIQY
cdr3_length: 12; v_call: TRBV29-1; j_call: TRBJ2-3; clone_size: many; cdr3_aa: SARVGVGTDTQY
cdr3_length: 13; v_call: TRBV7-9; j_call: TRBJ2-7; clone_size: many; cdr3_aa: ASSLFSGMDYEQY
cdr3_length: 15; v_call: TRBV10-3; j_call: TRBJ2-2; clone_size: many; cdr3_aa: AIRRAQGLQNTGELF
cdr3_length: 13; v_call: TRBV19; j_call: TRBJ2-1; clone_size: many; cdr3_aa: ASSGTGGGYNEQF
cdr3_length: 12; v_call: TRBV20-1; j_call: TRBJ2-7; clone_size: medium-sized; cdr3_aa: SAPSSGRSYEQY
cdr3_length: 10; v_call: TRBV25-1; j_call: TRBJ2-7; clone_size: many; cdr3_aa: ASSVTVGEQY
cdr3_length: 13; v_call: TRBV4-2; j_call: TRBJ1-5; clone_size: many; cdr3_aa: ASSKGGGGEQPQH
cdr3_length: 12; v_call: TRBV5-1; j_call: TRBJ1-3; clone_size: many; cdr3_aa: ASNQGEAGNTIY
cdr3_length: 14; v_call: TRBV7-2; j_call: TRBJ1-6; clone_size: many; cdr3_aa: ASSPKGGTGPSPLH
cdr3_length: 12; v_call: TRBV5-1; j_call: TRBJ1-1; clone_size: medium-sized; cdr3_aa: ASSNRDGNTEAF
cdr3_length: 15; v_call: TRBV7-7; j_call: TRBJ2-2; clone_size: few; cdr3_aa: ASSSYYGTDVTGELF
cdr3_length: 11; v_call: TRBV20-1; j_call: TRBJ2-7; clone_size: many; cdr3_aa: SAPTDGSYEQY
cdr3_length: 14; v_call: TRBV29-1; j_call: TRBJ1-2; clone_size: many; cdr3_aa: SVVDRGRGEGDGYT
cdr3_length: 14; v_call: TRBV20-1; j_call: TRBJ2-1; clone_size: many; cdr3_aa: SVRDLGGGGYNEQF